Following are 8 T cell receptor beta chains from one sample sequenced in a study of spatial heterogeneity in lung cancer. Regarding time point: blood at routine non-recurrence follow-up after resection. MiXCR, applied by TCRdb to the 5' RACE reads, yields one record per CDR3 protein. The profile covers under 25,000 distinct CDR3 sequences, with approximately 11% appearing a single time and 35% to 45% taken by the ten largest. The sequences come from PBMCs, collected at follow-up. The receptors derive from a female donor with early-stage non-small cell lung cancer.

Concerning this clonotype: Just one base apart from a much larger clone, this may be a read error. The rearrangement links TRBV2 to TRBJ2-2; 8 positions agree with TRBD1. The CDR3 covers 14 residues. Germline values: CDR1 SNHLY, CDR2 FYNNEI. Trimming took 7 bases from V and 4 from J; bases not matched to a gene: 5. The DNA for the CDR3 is TGTGCCAGCATGGACAGGGTCGGCACCGGGGAGCTGTTTTTT. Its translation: CASMDRVGTGELFF. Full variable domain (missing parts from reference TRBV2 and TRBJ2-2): EPEVTQTPSHQVTQMGQEVILRCVPISNHLYFYWYRQILGQKVEFLVSFYNNEISEKSEIFDDQFSVERPDGSNFTLKIRSTKLEDSAMYFCASMDRVGTGELFFGEGSRLTVL.

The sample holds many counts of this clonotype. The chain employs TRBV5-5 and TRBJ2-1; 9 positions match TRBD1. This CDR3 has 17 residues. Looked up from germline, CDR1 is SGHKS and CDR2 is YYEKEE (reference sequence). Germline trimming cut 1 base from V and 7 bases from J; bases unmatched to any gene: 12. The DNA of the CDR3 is TGTGCCAGCAGCTTGTTCAGTGGGACAGGGATCGCTAATGAGCAGTTCTTC. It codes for CASSLFSGTGIANEQFF.

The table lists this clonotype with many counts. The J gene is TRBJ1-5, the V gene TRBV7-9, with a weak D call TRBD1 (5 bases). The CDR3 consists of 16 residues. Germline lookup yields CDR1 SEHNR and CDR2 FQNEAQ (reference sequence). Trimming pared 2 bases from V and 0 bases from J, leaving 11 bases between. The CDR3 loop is CASSLYGGNSNQPQHF. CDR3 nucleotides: TGTGCCAGCAGCTTATACGGGGGAAATAGCAATCAGCCCCAGCATTTT.

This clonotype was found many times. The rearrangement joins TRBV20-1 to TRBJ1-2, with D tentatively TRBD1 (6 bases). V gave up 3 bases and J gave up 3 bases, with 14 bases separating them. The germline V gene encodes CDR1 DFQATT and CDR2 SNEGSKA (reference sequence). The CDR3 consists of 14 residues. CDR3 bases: TGCAGTGCTAGTGCGGGGGCGCTGGACTATGGCTACACCTTC. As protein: CSASAGALDYGYTF.

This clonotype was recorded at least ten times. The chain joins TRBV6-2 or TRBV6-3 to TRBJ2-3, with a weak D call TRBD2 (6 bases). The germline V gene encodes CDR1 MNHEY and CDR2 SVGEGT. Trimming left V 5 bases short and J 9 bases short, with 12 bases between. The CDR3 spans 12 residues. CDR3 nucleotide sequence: TGTGCCAGCAGTAGACTAGAGGGGACGCAGTATTTT. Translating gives CASSRLEGTQYF.

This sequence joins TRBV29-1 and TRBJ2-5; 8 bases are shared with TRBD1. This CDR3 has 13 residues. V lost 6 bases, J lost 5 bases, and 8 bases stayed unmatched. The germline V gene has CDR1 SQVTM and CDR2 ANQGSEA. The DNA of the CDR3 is TGCAGCGTCATGGACAGGGCTGGGGAGACCCAGTACTTC. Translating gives CSVMDRAGETQYF.

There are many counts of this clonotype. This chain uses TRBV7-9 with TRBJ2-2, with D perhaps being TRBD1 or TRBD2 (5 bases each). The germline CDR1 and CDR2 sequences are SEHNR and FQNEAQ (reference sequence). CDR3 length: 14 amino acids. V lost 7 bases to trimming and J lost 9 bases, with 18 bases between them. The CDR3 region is CASTDTATGRELFF. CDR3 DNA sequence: TGTGCCAGCACGGACACGGCAACGGGGAGGGAGCTGTTTTTT.

CDR3 protein: CASSSRQGGNSPLHF. The CDR3 region has the DNA TGTGCCAGCAGTTCGCGACAGGGAGGTAATTCACCCCTCCACTTT. The V call is TRBV12-3 or TRBV12-4, the J call TRBJ1-6; 7 bases map to TRBD1. The V and J ends lost 4 bases and 6 bases, in that order; junction bases with no gene match: 6. The CDR3 totals 15 residues.